This is a list of T cell receptor beta chains from one sample in a study of blood T cell repertoires in COVID-19. Libraries were prepared by immunoSEQ multiplex PCR; TCRdb keeps only in-frame clonotypes and omits some of them. The sample yields 350,000 or so clones, around 90% seen once. The specimen sequenced was peripheral blood. These receptors came from a woman aged 55-75 years with COVID-19, enrolled during active disease. The CDR3 runs from the conserved cysteine through the conserved F or W. A D gene is named only where the DNA matches it firmly. The size entry is marked missing in some rows and otherwise reads once, few, many or a size class.

v_gene	j_gene	abundance	d_gene	CDR3nt	CDR3aa
TRBV19	TRBJ1-2	NA	NA	TGTGCCAGTAGTATAGGACAGTCCAGGGGCTACACCTTC	CASSIGQSRGYTF
TRBV11-2	TRBJ1-2	NA	NA	TGTGCCAGCAGACCCCTGGCGGCCTATGGCTACACCTTC	CASRPLAAYGYTF
TRBV29-1	TRBJ1-5	NA	NA	TGCAGCGTTAAGACAGCGGGAGGACAGCCCCAGCATTTT	CSVKTAGGQPQHF
TRBV28	TRBJ1-2	NA	TRBD1	TGTGCCAGCAGTATACTGACAGGGGGCACCCCGAACTATGGCTACACCTTC	CASSILTGGTPNYGYTF
TRBV4-2	TRBJ1-1	NA	NA	TGTGCCAGCAGCCAAATTGGGCGGGTGAACACTGAAGCTTTCTTT	CASSQIGRVNTEAFF
TRBV29-1	TRBJ1-1	NA	NA	TGCAGCGTCACAACAGGGTTGACTGAAGCTTTCTTT	CSVTTGLTEAFF
TRBV25-1	TRBJ2-7	NA	NA	TGTGCCAGCAGTGAAAGTAGGGCAGGGATGTACGAGCAGTACTTC	CASSESRAGMYEQYF
TRBV6-5	TRBJ2-3	NA	NA	TGTGCCAGCACGTCTCAGGGGGATACGCAGTATTTT	CASTSQGDTQYF
TRBV3-1/TRBV3-2	TRBJ2-2	NA	NA	TGTGCCAGCAGCCGGGCAGGACTGGTCGCCGGGGAGCTGTTTTTT	CASSRAGLVAGELFF
TRBV3-1/TRBV3-2	TRBJ2-3	NA	TRBD2	TGTGCCAGCAGCCGAAGCGGGGGCCCTGCGAGACTTAGCACAGATACGCAGTATTTT	CASSRSGGPARLSTDTQYF
TRBV18	TRBJ2-1	NA	TRBD1	TGTGCCAGCTCACCAGGGACAGCCTACAATGAGCAGTTCTTC	CASSPGTAYNEQFF
TRBV13	TRBJ1-6	NA	TRBD1	TGTGCCAGCAGCTCTCAACCAGGGGGCCTGGATAATTCACCCCTCCACTTT	CASSSQPGGLDNSPLHF
TRBV7-9	TRBJ2-5	NA	TRBD2	TGTGCCAGCAGCTTAGCGCGTCGCGGGGGGGCTTCGGAGACCCAGTACTTC	CASSLARRGGASETQYF
TRBV6-5	TRBJ1-2	NA	TRBD1	TGTGCCAGCAGCCCCAGGGACAGGGGGAACTATGGCTACACCTTC	CASSPRDRGNYGYTF
TRBV4-1	TRBJ2-1	NA	NA	TGCGCCAGCAGCCACTCGCTTCAGGGGAAGTCGGACAATGAGCAGTTCTTC	CASSHSLQGKSDNEQFF
TRBV19	TRBJ1-5	NA	NA	TGTGCCAGTAGTATAGTCCGAGGGAATCAGCCCCAGCATTTT	CASSIVRGNQPQHF
TRBV5-1	TRBJ1-1	NA	TRBD1	TGCGCCAGCAGCCCGGACAGGGTGAACACTGAAGCTTTCTTT	CASSPDRVNTEAFF
TRBV12-3/TRBV12-4	TRBJ2-7	NA	TRBD1	TGTGCCAGCGGACAGGGGGCTGACGAGCAGTACTTC	CASGQGADEQYF
TRBV27	TRBJ2-7	NA	TRBD1	TGTGCCAGCAGTTCGACAGGGGGCAAGTACGAGCAGTACTTC	CASSSTGGKYEQYF
TRBV11-3	TRBJ1-1	few	NA	TGTGCCAGCAGCTTAGTGGAGGAGACTGAAGCTTTCTTT	CASSLVEETEAFF
TRBV28	TRBJ1-5	NA	NA	TGTGCCAGCAGTCCCACGGGGGTGAGCAATCAGCCCCAGCATTTT	CASSPTGVSNQPQHF
TRBV4-1	TRBJ2-5	once	NA	TGCGCCAGCAGCCAAAACAGGGGACTCTCCGAAGAGACCCAGTACTTC	CASSQNRGLSEETQYF
TRBV11-3	TRBJ1-5	NA	NA	TGTGCCAGCAGCCGCCGAGAGCATCAGCCCCAGCATTTT	CASSRREHQPQHF
TRBV2	TRBJ1-1	NA	TRBD1	TGTGCCAGTCACAGGGGCCGGAACACTGAAGCTTTCTTT	CASHRGRNTEAFF
TRBV6-4	TRBJ1-2	NA	TRBD1	TGTGCCAGCAGAAGGACAGGGGAAGGGTATGGCTACACCTTC	CASRRTGEGYGYTF
TRBV5-5	TRBJ2-5	NA	NA	TGTGCCAGCAGCTCGTCAGGGGGAGGAGAGACCCAGTACTTC	CASSSSGGGETQYF
TRBV6-1	TRBJ2-1	few	NA	TGTGCCAGCAGTGAACTCGTTCAGAATGAGCAGTTCTTC	CASSELVQNEQFF
TRBV5-1	TRBJ2-1	NA	NA	TGCGCCAGCAGCTTCGGACAGCCAACGAATGAGCAGTTCTTC	CASSFGQPTNEQFF
TRBV6-5	TRBJ1-2	NA	TRBD1	TGTGCCAGCAGTTACACAGGGGGCGGCTATGGCTACACCTTC	CASSYTGGGYGYTF
TRBV10-3	TRBJ2-3	NA	TRBD1	TGTGCCATCAGTCGAGGGGGCGAAGCAGATACGCAGTATTTT	CAISRGGEADTQYF
TRBV5-4	TRBJ1-1	NA	NA	TGTGCCAGCAGCCGGCCTTCTTTAGGACAGTCTAACACTGAAGCTTTCTTT	CASSRPSLGQSNTEAFF
TRBV10-1	TRBJ2-3	NA	TRBD2	TGCGCCAGCAGTGATGGGACTAGCGGGGACCAGGGTACGCAGTATTTT	CASSDGTSGDQGTQYF
TRBV7-2	TRBJ2-7	NA	TRBD1	TGTGCCAGCAGCTATTACGGGACAGGGCCTTCCGAGCAGTACTTC	CASSYYGTGPSEQYF
TRBV27	TRBJ1-1	NA	TRBD1	TGTGCCAGCAACAGGGGGCTTGGCATGAACACTGAAGCTTTCTTT	CASNRGLGMNTEAFF
TRBV5-1	TRBJ1-1	NA	NA	TGCGCCAGCAGCTCGGGGGATGGGGTGGCTGAAGCTTTCTTT	CASSSGDGVAEAFF
TRBV18	TRBJ1-1	NA	TRBD1	TGTGCCAGCTCACCTCCGGACAGGGGGATAGCTTTCTTT	CASSPPDRGIAFF
TRBV25-1	TRBJ1-6	NA	NA	TGTGCCAGCAGTGAGGGGGGATCCTATAATTCACCCCTCCACTTT	CASSEGGSYNSPLHF
TRBV28	TRBJ1-2	NA	NA	TGTGCCAGCACTCGGTGGGGGGTTTATGGCTACACCTTC	CASTRWGVYGYTF
TRBV28	TRBJ1-6	NA	NA	TGTGCCAGCACCCCCAGAAAAGAGGGAAAGGGTTTAGTTCGCTCCTATAATTCACCCCTCCACTTT	CASTPRKEGKGLVRSYNSPLHF
TRBV11-2	TRBJ2-4	NA	NA	TGTGCCAGCAGCACTCCGGGATTAGCCAAAAACATTCAGTACTTC	CASSTPGLAKNIQYF
TRBV7-2	TRBJ2-3	NA	NA	TGTGCCAGCAGCTTAGTCCCTAGCGCTTCTAGCACAGATACGCAGTATTTT	CASSLVPSASSTDTQYF
TRBV18	TRBJ2-5	NA	TRBD2	TGTGCCAGCTCACCACCGTGGTCTAGCGGGCAAGAGACCCAGTACTTC	CASSPPWSSGQETQYF
TRBV5-1	TRBJ2-1	few	NA	TGCGCCAGCAGCTTAGAAGCTTACAATGAGCAGTTCTTC	CASSLEAYNEQFF
TRBV3-1/TRBV3-2	TRBJ2-7	NA	NA	TGTGCCAGCAGCCAAGATTTGTCGGGATCCTACGAGCAGTACTTC	CASSQDLSGSYEQYF
TRBV9	TRBJ2-5	NA	NA	TGTGCCAGCAGCGCCGGGGGATCGCAAGAGACCCAGTACTTC	CASSAGGSQETQYF
TRBV25-1	TRBJ2-7	NA	NA	TGTGCCAGCAGTGCTGGCGGATTCTCCTACGAGCAGTACTTC	CASSAGGFSYEQYF
TRBV7-9	TRBJ2-1	NA	TRBD2	TGTGCCAGCAGCTCCAGTAGCGGGGGGCCTGGAGACAATGAGCAGTTCTTC	CASSSSSGGPGDNEQFF
TRBV6-5	TRBJ1-2	NA	NA	TGTGCCAGCAGTTACGGCAGTCACTATGGCTACACCTTC	CASSYGSHYGYTF
TRBV2	TRBJ1-3	NA	NA	TGTGCCAGCTTTCAGGGTGGCTACTCTGGAAACACCATATATTTT	CASFQGGYSGNTIYF
TRBV6-4	TRBJ1-1	NA	NA	TGTGCCAGCAGTGACGTCCCTTTCTTCATCTTAACCTACGCAGGGAACACTGAAGCTTTCTTT	CASSDVPFFILTYAGNTEAFF
TRBV14	TRBJ2-3	once	TRBD1	TGTGCCAGCAGCTTAAGACCGGGACAGAGCACAGATACGCAGTATTTT	CASSLRPGQSTDTQYF
TRBV10-3	TRBJ2-7	NA	NA	TGTGCCACTTCACGGCAGGAGGGTTACGAGCAGTACTTC	CATSRQEGYEQYF
TRBV7-9	TRBJ2-7	NA	NA	TGTGCCAGCAGCTTAGCCAGTCCAAGCTCCTACGAGCAGTACTTC	CASSLASPSSYEQYF